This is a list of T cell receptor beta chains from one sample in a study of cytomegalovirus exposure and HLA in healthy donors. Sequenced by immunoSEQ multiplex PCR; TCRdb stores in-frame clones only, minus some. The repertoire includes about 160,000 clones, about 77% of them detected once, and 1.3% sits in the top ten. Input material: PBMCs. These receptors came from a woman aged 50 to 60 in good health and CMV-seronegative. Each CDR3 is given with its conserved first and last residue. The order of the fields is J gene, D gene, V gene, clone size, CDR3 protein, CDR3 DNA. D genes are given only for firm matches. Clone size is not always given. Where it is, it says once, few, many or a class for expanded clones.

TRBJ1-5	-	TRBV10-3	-	CAISEGQGYQPQHF	TGTGCCATCAGTGAGGGGCAGGGTTATCAGCCCCAGCATTTT
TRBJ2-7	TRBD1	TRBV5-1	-	CASSPSFRDRVYEQYF	TGCGCCAGCAGCCCTAGCTTCCGGGACAGAGTCTACGAGCAGTACTTC
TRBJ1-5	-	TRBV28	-	CATERRVDPPQHF	TGTGCCACCGAGCGGAGGGTCGATCCGCCCCAGCATTTT
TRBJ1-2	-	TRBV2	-	CASSEWTAAFYGYTF	TGTGCCAGCAGTGAATGGACAGCGGCATTCTATGGCTACACCTTC
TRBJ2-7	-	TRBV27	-	CASSLGQVNYEQYF	TGTGCCAGCAGTTTGGGCCAGGTAAATTACGAGCAGTACTTC
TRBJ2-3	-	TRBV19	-	CASSISDTQYF	TGTGCCAGTAGTATTTCGGATACGCAGTATTTT
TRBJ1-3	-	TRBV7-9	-	CASSLETSTIYF	TGTGCCAGCAGCTTAGAGACTTCCACCATATATTTT
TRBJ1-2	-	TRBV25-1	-	CASSESGQFHGYTF	TGTGCCAGCAGTGAATCAGGACAATTCCATGGCTACACCTTC
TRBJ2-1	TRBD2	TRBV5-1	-	CASSLAGVLAGTPYNEQFF	TGCGCCAGCAGCTTGGCCGGCGTCCTAGCGGGGACACCCTACAATGAGCAGTTCTTC
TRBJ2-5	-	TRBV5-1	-	CASSYQTEPGTQYF	TGCGCCAGCAGCTACCAGACAGAACCAGGGACCCAGTACTTC
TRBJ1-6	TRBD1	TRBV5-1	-	CASRDRGGNSPLHF	TGCGCCAGCAGGGACAGGGGCGGGAATTCACCCCTCCACTTT
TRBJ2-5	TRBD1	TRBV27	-	CASKAADRGRETQYF	TGTGCCAGCAAAGCAGCGGACAGGGGGAGGGAGACCCAGTACTTC
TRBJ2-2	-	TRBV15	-	CATSSPDFTGELFF	TGTGCCACCAGCTCACCGGACTTCACCGGGGAGCTGTTTTTT
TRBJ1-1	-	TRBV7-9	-	CSSSLWNTEAFF	TGTTCCAGCAGCCTTTGGAACACTGAAGCTTTCTTT
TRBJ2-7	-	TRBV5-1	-	CASSLYLYRGRMEGNTYEQYF	TGCGCCAGCAGCTTGTACCTATATAGGGGTCGGATGGAGGGCAACACCTACGAGCAGTACTTC
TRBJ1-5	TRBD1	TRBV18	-	CASSLTGQGVSNQPQHF	TGTGCCAGCTCACTGACCGGACAGGGGGTAAGCAATCAGCCCCAGCATTTT
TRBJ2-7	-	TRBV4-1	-	CASSLPGTGYEQYF	TGCGCCAGCAGCCTACCTGGAACGGGCTACGAGCAGTACTTC
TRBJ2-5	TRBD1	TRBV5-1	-	CASSLQGAPQETQYF	TGCGCCAGCAGCTTACAGGGGGCCCCCCAAGAGACCCAGTACTTC
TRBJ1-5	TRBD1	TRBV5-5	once	CASSGTVYSNQPQHF	TGTGCCAGCAGCGGGACAGTCTATAGCAATCAGCCCCAGCATTTT
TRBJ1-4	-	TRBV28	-	CASSPRGGDEKLFF	TGTGCCAGCAGCCCTCGGGGGGGGGATGAAAAACTGTTTTTT
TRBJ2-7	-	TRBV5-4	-	CASSAGARDEQYF	TGTGCCAGCAGCGCTGGGGCTAGGGACGAGCAGTACTTC
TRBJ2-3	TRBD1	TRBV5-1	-	CASRSTGGADTQYF	TGCGCCAGCAGATCTACAGGGGGCGCAGATACGCAGTATTTT
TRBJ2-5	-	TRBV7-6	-	CASSRGTQQETQYF	TGTGCCAGCAGCCGAGGGACTCAGCAAGAGACCCAGTACTTC
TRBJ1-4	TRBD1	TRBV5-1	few	CASSGTGGGISRATNEKLFF	TGCGCCAGCAGCGGAACAGGGGGAGGGATATCTCGCGCAACTAATGAAAAACTGTTTTTT
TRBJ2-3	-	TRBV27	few	CASTDGRGTQYF	TGTGCCAGCACGGACGGGAGAGGTACGCAGTATTTT
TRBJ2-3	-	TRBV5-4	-	CASSLRQTDTQYF	TGTGCCAGCAGCTTGAGACAGACAGATACGCAGTATTTT
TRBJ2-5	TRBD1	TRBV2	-	CASSQNRGLGETQYF	TGTGCCAGCAGTCAAAACAGGGGATTAGGGGAGACCCAGTACTTC
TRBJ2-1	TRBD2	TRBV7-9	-	CASSYSGGGTYNEQFF	TGTGCCAGCAGCTATAGCGGGGGTGGTACCTACAATGAGCAGTTCTTC
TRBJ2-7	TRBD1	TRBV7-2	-	CASSDTGGAVEQYF	TGTGCCAGCAGCGATACAGGGGGCGCGGTCGAGCAGTACTTC
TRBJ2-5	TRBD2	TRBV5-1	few	CASSLEFGRAPETQYF	TGCGCCAGCAGCTTGGAATTCGGGAGGGCGCCAGAGACCCAGTACTTC
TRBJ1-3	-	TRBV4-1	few	CASSQVQNTIYF	TGCGCCAGCAGCCAAGTCCAGAACACCATATATTTT
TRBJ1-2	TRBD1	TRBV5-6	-	CASSLDTPDRGSGYTF	TGTGCCAGCAGCCTCGATACCCCGGACAGGGGAAGTGGCTACACCTTC
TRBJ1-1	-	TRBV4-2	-	CASSPDQGLREAFF	TGTGCCAGCAGCCCTGACCAGGGACTCCGGGAAGCTTTCTTT